Below are 27 T cell receptor beta chains sequenced from a single sample in a study of siplizumab effects on memory and regulatory T cells. This table comes from immunoSEQ multiplex PCR, and its TCRdb copy is limited to in-frame clones, with some not included. This sample has about 100,000 clones, with about 94% found just once. The material sequenced was non-Treg CD4+ T cells sorted from blood. These receptors were collected from a human donor in good health.

The chain joins TRBV19 to TRBJ2-3; maybe TRBD2 (5 bases). This CDR3 contains 14 residues. The germline V gene has CDR1 LNHDA and CDR2 SQIVND (reference sequence). V lost 2 bases, J lost 4 bases, and 10 bases lay in between. The CDR3 nucleotides read TGTGCCAGTAGTATATGGAGCGGACCAGATACGCAGTATTTT. It encodes CASSIWSGPDTQYF.

This clone was detected once. The rearrangement links TRBV5-6 to TRBJ1-2; D might be TRBD1 (5 bases). Trimming removed 3 bases from V and 5 bases from J, with 11 bases in between. In germline, CDR1 is SGHDT, CDR2 YYEEEE. CDR3 length: 13 residues. This CDR3 is CASSSPGGYGYTF. The CDR3 DNA is TGTGCCAGCAGCTCTCCCGGGGGATATGGCTACACCTTC. Using reference TRBV5-6 and TRBJ1-2 for the parts outside the CDR3, the full variable domain is DAGVTQSPTHLIKTRGQQVTLRCSPKSGHDTVSWYQQALGQGPQFIFQYYEEEERQRGNFPDRFSGHQFPNYSSELNVNALLLGDSALYLCASSSPGGYGYTFGSGTRLTVV.

In its sample, this clone was seen once. This rearrangement joins TRBV7-2 to TRBJ2-2; D gene ambiguous. Trimming pared 7 bases from V and 3 bases from J, leaving 12 bases between. This CDR3 is 14 amino acids long. Germline CDR1 SGHTA, CDR2 FQGNSA. CDR3 DNA: TGTGCCAGCACCCCCCATGTAGACACCGGGGAGCTGTTTTTT. Translating it yields CASTPHVDTGELFF. Based on the CDR3 plus reference TRBV7-2 and TRBJ2-2, the full variable domain is GAGVSQSPSNKVTEKGKDVELRCDPISGHTALYWYRQSLGQGLEFLIYFQGNSAPDKSGLPSDRFSAERTGGSVSTLTIQRTQQEDSAVYLCASTPHVDTGELFFGEGSRLTVL.

The rearrangement uses TRBV27 and TRBJ2-3; a weak D match, TRBD2 (6 bases). Per germline, CDR1 MNHEY and CDR2 SMNVEV (reference sequence). Trimming cost V 10 bases and J 6 bases, with 17 bases left between them. The CDR3 is made up of 13 amino acids. The CDR3 here is CATTQRRGDTQYF. DNA for the CDR3: TGTGCCACCACTCAGAGGCGGGGCGATACGCAGTATTTT.

The chain joins TRBV5-6 to TRBJ2-5, with 12 bases identical to TRBD2. The J segment lost 7 bases and the V segment lost 4 bases, leaving 14 bases of the junction unmatched. The germline V gene has CDR1 SGHDT and CDR2 YYEEEE. The CDR3 length is 17 residues. The CDR3 region has the DNA TGTGCCAGCAGCGCGCACACTAGCGGGAGGTCCGCCGGGACCCAGTACTTC. Translation: CASSAHTSGRSAGTQYF.

The gene calls are TRBV19 and TRBJ2-3; possible D gene TRBD2, 8 bases. Germline loops: CDR1 LNHDA, CDR2 SQIVND (reference sequence). With 5 bases removed from V and 6 bases from J, the gap between germline ends came to 15 bases. This CDR3 has 14 amino acids. CDR3: CASSREGAIDTQYF. DNA for the CDR3: TGTGCCAGTAGTCGGGAGGGGGCGATTGATACGCAGTATTTT. Drawing the rest from reference TRBV19 and TRBJ2-3, the complete variable domain is DGGITQSPKYLFRKEGQNVTLSCEQNLNHDAMYWYRQDPGQGLRLIYYSQIVNDFQKGDIAEGYSVSREKKESFPLTVTSAQKNPTAFYLCASSREGAIDTQYFGPGTRLTVL.

The rearrangement joins TRBV28 to TRBJ2-3; 10 nucleotides match TRBD2. V lost 6 bases, J lost 4 bases, and 1 base stayed unmatched. Germline CDR1 and CDR2: MDHEN and SYDVKM. The CDR3 contains 13 residues. The chain's CDR3 is CASRAGGPDTQYF. CDR3 in DNA: TGTGCCAGCAGAGCGGGAGGGCCAGATACGCAGTATTTT.

The chain employs TRBV11-2 and TRBJ2-7, with TRBD2 matching 7 bases. The CDR3 covers 15 residues. V was pared by 1 base and J by 0 bases, with 3 bases of the junction left unmatched. Germline loops: CDR1 SGHAT, CDR2 FQNNGV. CDR3 sequence: CASSLVRGSSYEQYF. The CDR3 DNA reads TGTGCCAGCAGCTTAGTCCGCGGGAGCTCCTACGAGCAGTACTTC.

This chain joins TRBV6-5 and TRBJ2-2, with 10 bases lining up with TRBD2. The CDR3 length is 15 residues. The V and J ends lost 6 bases and 6 bases, in that order; junction bases with no gene match: 7. Germline CDR1 reads MNHEY; CDR2 reads SVGAGI. The CDR3 sequence is CASSPGTSVAGELFF. CDR3 in DNA: TGTGCCAGCAGCCCCGGGACTAGCGTGGCCGGGGAGCTGTTTTTT.

CDR3 amino acids: CASRGQGTGANVLTF. As DNA, the CDR3 is TGTGCCAGCCGGGGACAGGGGACAGGGGCCAACGTCCTGACTTTC. The V call is TRBV27, the J call TRBJ2-6; TRBD1 agrees at 10 bases. CDR3 length equals 15 residues. Germline V gene sequence: CDR1 MNHEY, CDR2 SMNVEV (reference sequence). J lost 4 bases, V lost 8 bases, and 5 bases had no gene match.

The chain is built from TRBV18 and TRBJ2-7; 8 nucleotides agree with TRBD1. V lost 3 bases, J lost 2 bases, and 9 bases stayed unmatched. CDR3 length: 16 residues. Germline lookup yields CDR1 KGHSH and CDR2 LQKENI. CDR3 region: CASSPESGTGAYEQYF. CDR3 nucleotides: TGTGCCAGCTCACCGGAGTCAGGGACAGGCGCCTACGAGCAGTACTTC.

This clone was seen a handful of times. The chain has TRBV28 and TRBJ1-4; D is unclear. CDR3 length: 14 amino acids. Germline V gene sequence: CDR1 MDHEN, CDR2 SYDVKM. V was pared by 5 bases and J by 7 bases, with 14 bases between. The CDR3 protein is CASSDRRLSEKLFF. The DNA of the CDR3 is TGTGCCAGCAGTGATAGGAGACTAAGTGAAAAACTGTTTTTT.

The chain uses TRBV7-2 and TRBJ2-1; D possibly corresponds to TRBD2 (6 bases). Trimming stripped 5 bases from V and 8 bases from J, with 19 bases between. Per the germline V gene, CDR1 is SGHTA and CDR2 is FQGNSA. The CDR3 totals 15 residues. CDR3 in amino acids: CASSIRPGTPHEQFF. The CDR3 DNA reads TGTGCCAGCAGCATCAGGCCCGGGACTCCCCATGAGCAGTTCTTC.

The CDR3 loop reads CASSLGRGGADTQYF. CDR3 in DNA: TGTGCCAGCAGCTTAGGGCGGGGGGGTGCGGATACGCAGTATTTT. This chain joins TRBV11-2 and TRBJ2-3; the match to TRBD2 covers 9 bases. Looked up from germline, CDR1 is SGHAT and CDR2 is FQNNGV. Trimming cost V 1 base and J 6 bases; bases outside gene matches: 5. This CDR3 comprises 15 residues.

This clone is a singleton in its sample. The chain carries TRBV28 and TRBJ2-7; 8 bases map to TRBD2. Germline-derived CDR1 and CDR2 are MDHEN and SYDVKM. The CDR3 covers 18 residues. With 1 base clipped from V and 0 bases from J, the junction kept 11 bases outside the gene matches. Written as DNA, the CDR3 is TGTGCCAGCAGTTTATTGTGGACCCCGGGGGGGCGCTCCTACGAGCAGTACTTC. Translated, it gives CASSLLWTPGGRSYEQYF.

The chain has TRBV7-9 and TRBJ2-1; 11 bases agree with TRBD2. Germline V CDR1 and CDR2: SEHNR, FQNEAQ (reference sequence). After removal of 4 bases from V and 7 bases from J, the junction contained 6 bases not matched to a gene. This CDR3 contains 15 residues. In DNA form, the CDR3 reads TGTGCCAGCAGCTATATGACTAGCGGGACAAATGAGCAGTTCTTC. This translates into CASSYMTSGTNEQFF.

The CDR3 spells CASSPAGNTIYF. The CDR3 DNA is TGTGCCAGCAGCCCCGCGGGGAACACCATATATTTT. The rearrangement uses TRBV7-9 and TRBJ1-3; D ambiguous. The CDR3 extends over 12 amino acids. CDR1 is SEHNR, CDR2 FQNEAQ, per germline (reference sequence). V lost 5 bases to trimming and J lost 7 bases, with 9 bases between them. Together with reference TRBV7-9 and TRBJ1-3, the CDR3 gives the full variable domain: DTGVSQNPRHKITKRGQNVTFRCDPISEHNRLYWYRQTLGQGPEFLTYFQNEAQLEKSRLLSDRFSAERPKGSFSTLEIQRTEQGDSAMYLCASSPAGNTIYFGEGSWLTVV.

The rearrangement joins TRBV28 to TRBJ2-7; TRBD2 is a possible D gene (6 bases). The CDR3 runs to 16 residues. V shed 3 bases and J shed 1 base, with 16 bases lying between them. Germline loops: CDR1 MDHEN, CDR2 SYDVKM. CDR3 sequence: CASSFLTRRLSYEQYF. CDR3 in DNA: TGTGCCAGCAGTTTTCTGACTAGGCGTTTATCCTACGAGCAGTACTTC.

V usage is TRBV5-6 and J usage is TRBJ2-5; possibly TRBD2 for D (6 bases). V lost 4 bases and J 4 bases, leaving 8 bases between the germline ends. The CDR3 loop spans 12 amino acids. Germline assignment: CDR1 SGHDT and CDR2 YYEEEE. The CDR3 here is CASSIGGETQYF. In DNA, the CDR3 is TGTGCCAGCAGCATCGGGGGAGAGACCCAGTACTTC.

The chain joins TRBV19 to TRBJ2-7; 7 bases are shared with TRBD1. The germline gives CDR1 LNHDA, CDR2 SQIVND (reference sequence). The CDR3 runs to 15 residues. Trimming at V came to 5 bases and at J to 2 bases, leaving 9 bases not matched to a gene. For the CDR3, the DNA is TGTGCCAGTAGTCAACAGGGGCGGAAAGCCTACGAGCAGTACTTC. It is translated as CASSQQGRKAYEQYF.

The chain recombines TRBV19 with TRBJ2-5; D is uncertain. Per germline, CDR1 LNHDA and CDR2 SQIVND (reference sequence). CDR3 length equals 13 residues. The germline V and J ends were trimmed by 7 bases and 1 base, with 10 bases remaining between them. In nucleotides, the CDR3 is TGTGCCAGTAAATTCGCAGTCCAAGAGACCCAGTACTTC. This translates into CASKFAVQETQYF. The variable domain in full, completed from reference TRBV19 and TRBJ2-5, reads DGGITQSPKYLFRKEGQNVTLSCEQNLNHDAMYWYRQDPGQGLRLIYYSQIVNDFQKGDIAEGYSVSREKKESFPLTVTSAQKNPTAFYLCASKFAVQETQYFGPGTRLLVL.

This rearrangement joins TRBV4-1 to TRBJ1-3; D may be TRBD1 (5 bases). Germline V CDR1 and CDR2: MGHRA, YSYEKL. This CDR3 has 15 residues. V lost 4 bases, J lost 4 bases, and 14 bases lay in between. The CDR3 nucleotides are TGCGCCAGCAGCCCACCGGGGACGGGCGGAAACACCATATATTTT. Protein: CASSPPGTGGNTIYF.

V and J are TRBV5-4 and TRBJ1-2; D is perhaps TRBD1 (5 bases). Germline CDR1 SGHNT, CDR2 YYREEE (reference sequence). The CDR3 contains 13 residues. V lost 4 bases and J 3 bases, leaving 10 bases between the germline ends. CDR3 region: CASSIGVDYGYTF. CDR3 DNA: TGTGCCAGCAGCATAGGGGTGGACTATGGCTACACCTTC. The whole variable domain, remainder taken from reference TRBV5-4 and TRBJ1-2, is ETGVTQSPTHLIKTRGQQVTLRCSSQSGHNTVSWYQQALGQGPQFIFQYYREEENGRGNFPPRFSGLQFPNYSSELNVNALELDDSALYLCASSIGVDYGYTFGSGTRLTVV.

The CDR3 DNA is TGTGCCAGCTCACCGGGGTACCAAGAGACCCAGTACTTC. Its protein is CASSPGYQETQYF. The chain combines TRBV18 with TRBJ2-5, with D uncertain. Germline V gives CDR1 KGHSH, CDR2 LQKENI. V lost 3 bases to trimming and J lost 0 bases, with 5 bases between them. The CDR3 contains 13 residues.

This chain links TRBV5-6 with TRBJ2-3; no clear D. Trimming took off 0 bases at V and 1 base at J, with 6 bases between the two ends. CDR3 size: 14 residues. CDR1 is SGHDT and CDR2 is YYEEEE in the germline V gene. This CDR3 is CASSLESGTDTQYF. CDR3 sequence (DNA): TGTGCCAGCAGCTTGGAATCAGGCACAGATACGCAGTATTTT.

J is TRBJ2-7 and V is TRBV29-1, with a tentative D call TRBD2 (6 bases). The germline CDR1 and CDR2 sequences are SQVTM and ANQGSEA. The CDR3 covers 13 residues. The germline V and J ends were trimmed by 5 bases and 4 bases, with 15 bases remaining between them. CDR3 in amino acids: CSVRLAPRYEQYF. The CDR3 nucleotides are TGCAGCGTTCGGCTAGCGCCGAGGTACGAGCAGTACTTC.

This sequence joins TRBV4-1 and TRBJ1-4, with 9 bases that match TRBD1. The CDR3 has 16 residues. V gave up 2 bases and J gave up 4 bases; unmatched junction bases: 5. From germline, CDR1 is MGHRA and CDR2 YSYEKL. This CDR3 is CASSQFPGQGNEKLFF. CDR3 DNA: TGCGCCAGCAGCCAATTTCCGGGACAGGGTAATGAAAAACTGTTTTTT.